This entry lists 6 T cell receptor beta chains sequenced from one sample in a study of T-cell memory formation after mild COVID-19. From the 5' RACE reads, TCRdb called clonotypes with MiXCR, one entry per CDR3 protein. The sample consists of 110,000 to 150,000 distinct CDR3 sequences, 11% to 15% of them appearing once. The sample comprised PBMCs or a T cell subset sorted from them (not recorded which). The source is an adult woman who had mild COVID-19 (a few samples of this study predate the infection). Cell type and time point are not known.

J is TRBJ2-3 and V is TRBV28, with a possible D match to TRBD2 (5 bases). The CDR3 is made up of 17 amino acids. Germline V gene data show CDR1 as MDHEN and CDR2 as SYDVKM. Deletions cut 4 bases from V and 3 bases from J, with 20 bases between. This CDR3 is CASSSPRDGSETDTQYF. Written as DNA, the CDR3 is TGTGCCAGCAGTTCCCCGAGGGATGGGAGCGAGACAGATACGCAGTATTTT.

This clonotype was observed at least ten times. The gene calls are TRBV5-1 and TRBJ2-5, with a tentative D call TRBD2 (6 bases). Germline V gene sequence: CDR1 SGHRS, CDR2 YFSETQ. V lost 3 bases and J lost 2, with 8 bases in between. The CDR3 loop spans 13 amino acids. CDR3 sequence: CASSYSGQETQYF. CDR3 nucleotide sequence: TGCGCCAGCAGCTATAGCGGTCAAGAGACCCAGTACTTC.

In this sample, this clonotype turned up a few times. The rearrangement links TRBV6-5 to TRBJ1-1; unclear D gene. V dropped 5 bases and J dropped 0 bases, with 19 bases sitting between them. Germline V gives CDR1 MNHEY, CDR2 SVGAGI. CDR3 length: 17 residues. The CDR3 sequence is CASSPFQPDTLNTEAFF. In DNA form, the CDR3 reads TGTGCCAGCAGTCCCTTCCAGCCTGACACGCTGAACACTGAAGCTTTCTTT.

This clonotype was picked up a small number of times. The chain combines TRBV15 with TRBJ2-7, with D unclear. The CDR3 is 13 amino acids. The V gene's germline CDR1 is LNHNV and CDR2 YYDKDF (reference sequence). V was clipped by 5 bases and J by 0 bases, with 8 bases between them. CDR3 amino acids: CATSPGRSYEQYF. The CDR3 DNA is TGTGCCACCAGCCCAGGACGCTCCTACGAGCAGTACTTC.

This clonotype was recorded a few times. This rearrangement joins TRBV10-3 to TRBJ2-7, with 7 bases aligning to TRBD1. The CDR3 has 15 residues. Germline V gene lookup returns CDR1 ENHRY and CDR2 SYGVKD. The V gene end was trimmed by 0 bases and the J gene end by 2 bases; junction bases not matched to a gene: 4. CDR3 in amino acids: CAISESGTATYEQYF. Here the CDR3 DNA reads TGTGCCATCAGTGAGTCGGGGACAGCTACCTACGAGCAGTACTTC.

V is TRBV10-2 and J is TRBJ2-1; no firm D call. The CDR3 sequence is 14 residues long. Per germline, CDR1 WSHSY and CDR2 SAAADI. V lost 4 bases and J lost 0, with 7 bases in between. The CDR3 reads CASSVPSSYNEQFF. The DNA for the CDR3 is TGCGCCAGCAGTGTTCCTAGCTCCTACAATGAGCAGTTCTTC.